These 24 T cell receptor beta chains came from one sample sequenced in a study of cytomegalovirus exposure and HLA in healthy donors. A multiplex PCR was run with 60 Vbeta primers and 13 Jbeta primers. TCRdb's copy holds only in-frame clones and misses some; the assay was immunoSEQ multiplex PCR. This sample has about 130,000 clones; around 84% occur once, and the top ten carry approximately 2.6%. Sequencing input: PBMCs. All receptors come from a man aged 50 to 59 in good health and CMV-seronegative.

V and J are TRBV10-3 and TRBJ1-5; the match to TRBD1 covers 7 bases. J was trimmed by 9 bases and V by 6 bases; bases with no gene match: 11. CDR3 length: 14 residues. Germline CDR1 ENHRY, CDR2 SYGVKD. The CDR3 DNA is TGTGCCATCAGGGAAGACAGGGAACCAGGGCCCCAGCATTTT. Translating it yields CAIREDREPGPQHF.

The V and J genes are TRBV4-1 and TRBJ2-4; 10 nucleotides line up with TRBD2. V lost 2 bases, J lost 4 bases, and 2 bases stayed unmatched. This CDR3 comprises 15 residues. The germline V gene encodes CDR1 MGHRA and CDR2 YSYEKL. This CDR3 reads CASSQLAGAKNIQYF. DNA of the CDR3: TGCGCCAGCAGCCAACTAGCGGGGGCAAAAAACATTCAGTACTTC.

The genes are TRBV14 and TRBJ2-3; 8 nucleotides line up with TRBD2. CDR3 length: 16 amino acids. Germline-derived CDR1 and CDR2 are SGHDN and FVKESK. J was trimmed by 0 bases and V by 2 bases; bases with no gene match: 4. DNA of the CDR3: TGTGCCAGCAGCCAAATTCAGCGGGGGAGCACAGATACGCAGTATTTT. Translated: CASSQIQRGSTDTQYF.

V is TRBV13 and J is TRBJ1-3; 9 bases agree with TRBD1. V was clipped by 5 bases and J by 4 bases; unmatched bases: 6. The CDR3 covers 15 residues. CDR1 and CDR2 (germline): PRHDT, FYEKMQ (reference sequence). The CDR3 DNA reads TGTGCCAGCAGCCACAGGGGGCAACCCGGAAACACCATATATTTT. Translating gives CASSHRGQPGNTIYF.

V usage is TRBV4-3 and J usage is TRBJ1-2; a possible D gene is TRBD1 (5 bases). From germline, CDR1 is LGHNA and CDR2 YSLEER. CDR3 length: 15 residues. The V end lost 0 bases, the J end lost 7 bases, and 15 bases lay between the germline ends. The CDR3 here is CASSQEFPGRGGYTF. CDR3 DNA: TGCGCCAGCAGCCAAGAGTTCCCGGGGCGGGGTGGCTACACCTTC.

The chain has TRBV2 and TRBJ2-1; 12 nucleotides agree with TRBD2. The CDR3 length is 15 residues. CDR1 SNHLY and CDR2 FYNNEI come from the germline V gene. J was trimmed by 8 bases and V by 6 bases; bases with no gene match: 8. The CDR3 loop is CASSGGLAGRHEQFF. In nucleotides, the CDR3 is TGTGCCAGCAGCGGAGGACTAGCGGGGCGGCATGAGCAGTTCTTC.

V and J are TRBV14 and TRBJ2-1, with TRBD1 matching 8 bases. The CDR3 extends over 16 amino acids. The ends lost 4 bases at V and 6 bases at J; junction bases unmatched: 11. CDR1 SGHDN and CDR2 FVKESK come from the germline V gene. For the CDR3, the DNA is TGTGCCAGCAGCCGACTTGGGACAGGCGTCACCAATGAGCAGTTCTTC. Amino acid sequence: CASSRLGTGVTNEQFF.

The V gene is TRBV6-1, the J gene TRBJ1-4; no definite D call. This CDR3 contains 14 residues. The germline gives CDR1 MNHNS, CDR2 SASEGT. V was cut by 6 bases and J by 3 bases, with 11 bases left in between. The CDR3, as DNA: TGTGCCAGCAGCACCGGGTCTTCTAATGAAAAACTGTTTTTT. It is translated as CASSTGSSNEKLFF.

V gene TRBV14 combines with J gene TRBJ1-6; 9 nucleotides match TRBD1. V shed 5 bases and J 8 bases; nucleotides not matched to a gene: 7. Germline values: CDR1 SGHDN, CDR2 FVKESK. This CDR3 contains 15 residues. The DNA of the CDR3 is TGTGCCAGCAGCGAACAGGGGGCTATGGATTCACCCCTCCACTTT. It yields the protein CASSEQGAMDSPLHF.

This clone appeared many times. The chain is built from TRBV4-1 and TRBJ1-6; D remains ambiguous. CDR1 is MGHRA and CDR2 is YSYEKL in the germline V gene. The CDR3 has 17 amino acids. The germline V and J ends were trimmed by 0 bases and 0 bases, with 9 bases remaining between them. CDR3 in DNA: TGCGCCAGCAGCCAAGATCCACTGAGCTCCTATAATTCACCCCTCCACTTT. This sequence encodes CASSQDPLSSYNSPLHF.

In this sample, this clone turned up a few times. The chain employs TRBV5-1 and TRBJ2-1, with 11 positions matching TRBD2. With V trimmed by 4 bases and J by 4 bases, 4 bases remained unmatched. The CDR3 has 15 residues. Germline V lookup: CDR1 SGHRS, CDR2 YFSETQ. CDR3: CASSLTSGDYNEQFF. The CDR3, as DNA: TGCGCCAGCAGCCTGACTAGCGGGGATTACAATGAGCAGTTCTTC.

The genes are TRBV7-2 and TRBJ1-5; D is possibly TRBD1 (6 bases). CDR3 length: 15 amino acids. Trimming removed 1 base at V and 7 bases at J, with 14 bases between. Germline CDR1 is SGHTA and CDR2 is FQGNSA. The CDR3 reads CASSLEGVGAQPQHF. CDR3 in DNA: TGTGCCAGCAGCTTAGAGGGCGTGGGGGCACAGCCCCAGCATTTT.

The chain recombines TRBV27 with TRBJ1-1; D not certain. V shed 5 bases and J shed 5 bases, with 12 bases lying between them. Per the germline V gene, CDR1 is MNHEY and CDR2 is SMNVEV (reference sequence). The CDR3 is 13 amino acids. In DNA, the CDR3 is TGTGCCAGCAGTACCCACTCGGAGACTGAAGCTTTCTTT. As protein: CASSTHSETEAFF.

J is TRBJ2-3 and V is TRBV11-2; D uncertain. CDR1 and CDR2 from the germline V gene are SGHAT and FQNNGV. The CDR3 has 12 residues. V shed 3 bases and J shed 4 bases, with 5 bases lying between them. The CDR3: CASSFEADTQYF. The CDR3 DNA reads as TGTGCCAGCAGCTTTGAGGCAGATACGCAGTATTTT.

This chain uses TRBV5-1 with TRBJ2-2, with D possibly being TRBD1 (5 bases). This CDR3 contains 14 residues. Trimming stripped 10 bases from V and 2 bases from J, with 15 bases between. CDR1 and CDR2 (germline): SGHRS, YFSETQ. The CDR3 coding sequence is TGCGCCTCGCGTCCAGACAGAAACACCGGGGAGCTGTTTTTT. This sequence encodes CASRPDRNTGELFF.

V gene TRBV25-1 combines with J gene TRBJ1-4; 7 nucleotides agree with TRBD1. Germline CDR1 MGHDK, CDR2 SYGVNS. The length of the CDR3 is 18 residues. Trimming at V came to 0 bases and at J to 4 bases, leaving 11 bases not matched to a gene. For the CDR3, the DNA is TGTGCCAGCAGTGAATATATACTAGGGGGCCCCCTTAATGAAAAACTGTTTTTT. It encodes CASSEYILGGPLNEKLFF.

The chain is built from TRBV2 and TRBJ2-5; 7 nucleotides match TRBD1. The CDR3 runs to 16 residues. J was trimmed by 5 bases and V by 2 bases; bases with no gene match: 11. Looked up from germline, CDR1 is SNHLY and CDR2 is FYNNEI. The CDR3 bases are TGTGCCAGCAGTGAAACGGCTAGCAGGGGGTACGAGACCCAGTACTTC. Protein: CASSETASRGYETQYF.

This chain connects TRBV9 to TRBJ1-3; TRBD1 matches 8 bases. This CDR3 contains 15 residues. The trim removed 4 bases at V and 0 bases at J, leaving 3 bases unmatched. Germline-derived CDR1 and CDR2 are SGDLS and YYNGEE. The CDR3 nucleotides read TGTGCCAGCAGCCCGGGACAGGCCTCTGGAAACACCATATATTTT. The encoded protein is CASSPGQASGNTIYF.

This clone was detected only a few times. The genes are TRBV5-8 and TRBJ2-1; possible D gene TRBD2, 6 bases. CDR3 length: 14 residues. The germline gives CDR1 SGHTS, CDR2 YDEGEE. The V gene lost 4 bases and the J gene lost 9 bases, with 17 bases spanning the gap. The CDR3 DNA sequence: TGTGCCAGCAGCATCGGAGGGCCCTGGGCTGAGCAGTTCTTC. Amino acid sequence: CASSIGGPWAEQFF.

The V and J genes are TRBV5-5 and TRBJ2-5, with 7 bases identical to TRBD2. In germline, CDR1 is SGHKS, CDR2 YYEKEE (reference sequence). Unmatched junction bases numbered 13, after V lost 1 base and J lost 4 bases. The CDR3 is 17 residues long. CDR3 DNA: TGTGCCAGCAGCTTGCGTGCAGCGGCTAGCGGTGCAGAGACCCAGTACTTC. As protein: CASSLRAAASGAETQYF.

CDR3 amino acids: CASSIVGRAPGEQYF. As DNA, the CDR3 is TGTGCCAGTAGTATAGTCGGCAGGGCGCCAGGGGAGCAGTACTTC. The genes are TRBV19 and TRBJ2-7; a possible D gene is TRBD1 (5 bases). V lost 1 base, J lost 7 bases, and 17 bases lay in between. The CDR3 runs 15 residues. Germline V lookup: CDR1 LNHDA, CDR2 SQIVND (reference sequence).

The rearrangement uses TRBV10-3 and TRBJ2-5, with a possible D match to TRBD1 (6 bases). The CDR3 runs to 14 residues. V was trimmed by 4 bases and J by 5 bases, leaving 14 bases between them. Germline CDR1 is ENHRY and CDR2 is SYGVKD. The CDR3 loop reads CAISGQVMGETQYF. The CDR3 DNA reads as TGTGCCATCAGTGGACAGGTCATGGGGGAGACCCAGTACTTC.

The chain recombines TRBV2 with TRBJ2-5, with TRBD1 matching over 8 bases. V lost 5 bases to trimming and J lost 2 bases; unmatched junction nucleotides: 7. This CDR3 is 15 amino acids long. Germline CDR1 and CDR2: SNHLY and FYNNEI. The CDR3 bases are TGTGCCAGCAGTTACCGGACAGGGCGACAAGAGACCCAGTACTTC. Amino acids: CASSYRTGRQETQYF.

CDR3 in amino acids: CASSEQGIDNSPLHF. The CDR3 DNA is TGTGCCAGCAGTGAACAGGGTATCGACAATTCACCCCTCCACTTT. The chain has TRBV6-4 and TRBJ1-6, with D perhaps matching TRBD1 (6 bases). CDR1 and CDR2 (germline): MRHNA, SNTAGT. V lost 3 bases and J 7 bases, leaving 13 bases between the germline ends. The length of the CDR3 is 15 residues.